This T cell receptor beta chain was sequenced in a study of T cell changes during pregnancy in multiple sclerosis. This CDR3 comprises 16 residues. J gave up 4 bases and V 0 bases, and 4 bases lay outside the gene matches. The germline gives CDR1 SGHTA, CDR2 FQGNSA. TCRdb keeps only in-frame clones here, not all; method: immunoSEQ multiplex PCR. The table includes 43,000 or so clones, roughly 88% detected once. This clone was counted once. This sequence joins TRBV7-2 and TRBJ1-2; 11 bases fit TRBD1. This clonotype was obtained from a female donor with multiple sclerosis, enrolled in a pregnancy study. Sequencing input: PBMCs (not recorded whether the cells were cultured). The CDR3 sequence is CASSLAGQGAGYGYTF. In DNA form, the CDR3 reads TGTGCCAGCAGCTTAGCCGGACAGGGGGCAGGCTATGGCTACACCTTC.